The following is a TCR beta chain sequence with its context. This entry is derived from a study of control samples from healthy donors and cancer patients. The protocol was immunoSEQ multiplex PCR, while the TCRdb copy is restricted to in-frame clones and leaves out a portion. This sample carries 95,000 to 150,000 clones, around 88% of them seen once, and the ten largest clones take around 3.3%. Per the germline V gene, CDR1 is GTSNPN and CDR2 is SVGIG (reference sequence). The V gene lost 7 bases and the J gene lost 0 bases, with 10 bases spanning the gap. This CDR3 is 12 amino acids long. This chain connects TRBV30 to TRBJ2-7; D might be TRBD1 (6 bases). The clonotype originates from a man aged 40-50 years in good health. The specimen sequenced was blood. The CDR3 loop is CALRQVSYEQYF. The CDR3 DNA is TGTGCCTTAAGACAGGTCTCCTACGAGCAGTACTTC.